Shown below are 19 T cell receptor beta chains from a single sample sequenced in a study of blood T cell repertoires in COVID-19. Using immunoSEQ multiplex PCR, the repertoire was profiled, and TCRdb retains in-frame clones only, with some absent. The sample has roughly 200,000 clones; around 84% are singletons. The material sequenced was peripheral blood. Source of these receptors: a human donor in a cohort sampled during active COVID-19.

The rearrangement joins TRBV12-3 or TRBV12-4 to TRBJ2-1; 7 bases agree with TRBD2. This CDR3 contains 13 residues. The trim removed 3 bases at V and 6 bases at J, leaving 2 bases unmatched. CDR3 sequence: CASSFLAGNEQFF. The DNA of the CDR3 is TGTGCCAGCAGTTTTTTAGCGGGCAATGAGCAGTTCTTC.

This clone was seen a single time. The CDR3 here is CASSEVQINSNQPQHF. DNA of the CDR3: TGTGCCAGCAGTGAAGTACAGATTAATAGCAATCAGCCCCAGCATTTT. The chain carries TRBV2 and TRBJ1-5; D is undetermined. Trimming left V 1 base short and J 0 bases short, with 10 bases between. This CDR3 comprises 16 residues. Germline-derived CDR1 and CDR2 are SNHLY and FYNNEI.

Regarding this clone: At one end, the junction sequence differs from germline, possibly due to a read error. The chain employs TRBV5-1 and TRBJ1-1, with D uncertain. Looked up from germline, CDR1 is SGHRS and CDR2 is YFSETQ. The CDR3 extends over 13 amino acids. This chain's CDR3 is CACSDGGNTEAFF. CDR3 sequence (DNA): TGCGCCTGCAGCGACGGAGGGAACACTGAAGCTTTCTTT.

J is TRBJ1-6 and V is TRBV7-8; 7 bases fit TRBD1. The V and J ends lost 4 bases and 19 bases, in that order; junction bases with no gene match: 16. From germline, CDR1 is SGHVS and CDR2 FQNEAQ. This CDR3 is 14 amino acids long. The CDR3 sequence is CASSSSGQATMLHF. The DNA for the CDR3 is TGTGCCAGCAGCTCCTCCGGACAGGCGACCATGTTGCACTTT.

This rearrangement joins TRBV4-1 to TRBJ2-1; 9 bases are shared with TRBD1. The CDR3 sequence is 15 residues long. V lost 4 bases, J lost 6 bases, and 7 bases stayed unmatched. Germline V CDR1 and CDR2: MGHRA, YSYEKL. CDR3 loop: CASSRPGQGRNEQFF. In DNA form, the CDR3 reads TGCGCCAGCAGCCGTCCGGGACAGGGCCGCAATGAGCAGTTCTTC.

The chain recombines TRBV3-1 (or the pseudogene TRBV3-2) with TRBJ1-4; D is unclear. Germline V lookup: CDR1 LGHDT, CDR2 YNNKEL (reference sequence). The ends were cut back, 1 base at V and 4 bases at J, with 7 bases in the middle. This CDR3 comprises 14 residues. The CDR3 region is CASSQAGNNEKLFF. As DNA, the CDR3 is TGTGCCAGCAGCCAAGCGGGAAATAATGAAAAACTGTTTTTT.

The rearrangement links TRBV2 to TRBJ1-5; D unclear. The germline V gene encodes CDR1 SNHLY and CDR2 FYNNEI. There are 13 residues in the CDR3. Trimming left V 6 bases short and J 4 bases short, with 10 bases between. CDR3 sequence (DNA): TGTGCCAGCAGGAGGGTTAGGAATCAGCCCCAGCATTTT. Its translation is CASRRVRNQPQHF.

This rearrangement joins TRBV29-1 to TRBJ1-1, with D unresolved. Trimming removed 4 bases from V and 4 bases from J, with 7 bases in between. The germline V gene has CDR1 SQVTM and CDR2 ANQGSEA. The CDR3 is made up of 11 amino acids. DNA of the CDR3: TGCAGCGTTGGGTTCGGCACTGAAGCTTTCTTT. It translates to CSVGFGTEAFF.

The CDR3 is CASRLRDFEAFF. The CDR3 DNA follows: TGTGCCAGCAGACTTCGGGACTTTGAAGCTTTCTTT. V gene TRBV28 combines with J gene TRBJ1-1; D is possibly TRBD1 (5 bases). Germline CDR1 and CDR2: MDHEN and SYDVKM. CDR3 size: 12 residues. Trimming cost V 6 bases and J 7 bases, with 12 bases left between them.

The CDR3 reads CASSRGVTPSGEQYF. The CDR3 region has the DNA TGTGCCAGCAGTCGCGGGGTGACCCCCTCGGGCGAGCAGTACTTC. The chain uses TRBV3-1 (or the pseudogene TRBV3-2) and TRBJ2-7; tentative D call: TRBD2 (6 bases). Germline values: CDR1 LGHDT, CDR2 YNNKEL (reference sequence). The CDR3 loop spans 15 amino acids. Trimming removed 6 bases at V and 6 bases at J, with 21 bases between.

Of note for this clone: At the DNA level, this CDR3 is encoded by other sequences in the same sample as well. The V and J genes are TRBV7-9 and TRBJ2-7; D gene unclear. The CDR3 totals 12 residues. The V end was cut by 8 bases, the J end by 3 bases, with 11 bases between. Germline V CDR1 and CDR2: SEHNR, FQNEAQ (reference sequence). The DNA for the CDR3 is TGTGCCAGCTCCCCGACTGGCTACGAGCAGTACTTC. It specifies CASSPTGYEQYF.

This clone showed up just a few times. The V call is TRBV7-9, the J call TRBJ1-4; no definite D call. Germline V gene lookup returns CDR1 SEHNR and CDR2 FQNEAQ (reference sequence). V lost 5 bases to trimming and J lost 8 bases, with 18 bases between them. The CDR3 is 15 amino acids. The CDR3: CASSPTDLHAEKLFF. The CDR3 region has the DNA TGTGCCAGCAGCCCCACCGACTTACACGCGGAAAAACTGTTTTTT.

This sequence joins TRBV5-1 and TRBJ2-6, with 8 bases aligning to TRBD1. V lost 4 bases, J lost 2 bases, and 5 bases stayed unmatched. Looked up from germline, CDR1 is SGHRS and CDR2 is YFSETQ. CDR3 size: 16 residues. The CDR3 protein is CASSAYRGTGANVLTF. The CDR3 region has the DNA TGCGCCAGCAGCGCGTACAGGGGGACTGGGGCCAACGTCCTGACTTTC. Looking up the rest from reference TRBV5-1 and TRBJ2-6 gives the full variable domain: KAGVTQTPRYLIKTRGQQVTLSCSPISGHRSVSWYQQTPGQGLQFLFEYFSETQRNKGNFPGRFSGRQFSNSRSEMNVSTLELGDSALYLCASSAYRGTGANVLTFGAGSRLTVL.

The gene calls are TRBV10-1 and TRBJ2-5, with TRBD1 identical over 7 bases. Trimming removed 10 bases from V and 4 bases from J; junction bases left unmatched: 9. Germline V gene sequence: CDR1 WNHNN, CDR2 SYGVQD (reference sequence). The CDR3 covers 13 residues. CDR3 in DNA: TGCGCCAAGCTAGACAGGGTTACAGAGACCCAGTACTTC. Protein product: CAKLDRVTETQYF.

This chain uses TRBV11-2 with TRBJ1-2, with D maybe TRBD1 (6 bases). V lost 2 bases to trimming and J lost 7 bases, with 8 bases between them. Germline V gene sequence: CDR1 SGHAT, CDR2 FQNNGV. The CDR3 is 12 residues long. CDR3 coding DNA: TGTGCCAGCAGCTTAACAGGGAGTGGCTACACCTTC. Amino acid sequence: CASSLTGSGYTF. The complete variable domain, with remaining parts taken from reference TRBV11-2 and TRBJ1-2, reads EAGVAQSPRYKIIEKRQSVAFWCNPISGHATLYWYQQILGQGPKLLIQFQNNGVVDDSQLPKDRFSAERLKGVDSTLKIQPAKLEDSAVYLCASSLTGSGYTFGSGTRLTVV.

The rearrangement links TRBV18 to TRBJ2-3; D remains ambiguous. There are 16 residues in the CDR3. The V end lost 2 bases, the J end lost 2 bases, and 14 bases lay between the germline ends. The germline V gene has CDR1 KGHSH and CDR2 LQKENI. The DNA of the CDR3 is TGTGCCAGCTCACCAGTGAGTGAGCCTCTCACAGATACGCAGTATTTT. It translates to CASSPVSEPLTDTQYF.

The rearrangement uses TRBV10-3 and TRBJ2-2; 10 nucleotides match TRBD2. With V trimmed by 4 bases and J by 3 bases, 2 bases remained unmatched. This CDR3 has 15 residues. CDR1 is ENHRY, CDR2 SYGVKD, per germline. CDR3 loop: CAISALAGDTGELFF. CDR3 coding DNA: TGTGCCATCAGTGCCCTAGCGGGGGACACCGGGGAGCTGTTTTTT.

The V gene is TRBV5-1, the J gene TRBJ2-1; 7 bases fit TRBD1. The CDR3 spans 14 residues. Germline V gene lookup returns CDR1 SGHRS and CDR2 YFSETQ. V shed 4 bases, J shed 6 bases, and the junction held 7 bases outside the gene matches. CDR3 nucleotide sequence: TGCGCCAGCAGCGACGTCAACAGGGGCAATGAGCAGTTCTTC. It yields the protein CASSDVNRGNEQFF.

This clone was observed many times. The chain employs TRBV5-1 and TRBJ2-1; TRBD1 is a possible D gene (7 bases). This CDR3 is 15 amino acids long. The germline V gene encodes CDR1 SGHRS and CDR2 YFSETQ. V lost 4 bases and J 5 bases, leaving 16 bases between the germline ends. Written as DNA, the CDR3 is TGCGCCAGCAGCCCGGGGGACAGCCGTGACAATGAGCAGTTCTTC. Its translation is CASSPGDSRDNEQFF. Filled out from reference TRBV5-1 and TRBJ2-1, the complete variable domain reads KAGVTQTPRYLIKTRGQQVTLSCSPISGHRSVSWYQQTPGQGLQFLFEYFSETQRNKGNFPGRFSGRQFSNSRSEMNVSTLELGDSALYLCASSPGDSRDNEQFFGPGTRLTVL.